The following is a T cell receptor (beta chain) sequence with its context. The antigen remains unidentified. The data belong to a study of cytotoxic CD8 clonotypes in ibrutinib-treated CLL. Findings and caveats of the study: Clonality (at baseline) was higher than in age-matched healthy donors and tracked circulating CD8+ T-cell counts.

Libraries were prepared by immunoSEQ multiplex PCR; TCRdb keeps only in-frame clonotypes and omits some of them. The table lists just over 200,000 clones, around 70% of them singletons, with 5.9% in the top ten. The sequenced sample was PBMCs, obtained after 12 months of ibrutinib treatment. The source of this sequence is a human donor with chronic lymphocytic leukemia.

DNA for the CDR3: TGTGCCAGCAACCTAGAGAGGCACAATGAGCAGTTCTTC. This translates into CASNLERHNEQFF. The V call is TRBV2, the J call TRBJ2-1; no reliable D call. The CDR3 loop spans 13 amino acids. Germline V gene data show CDR1 as SNHLY and CDR2 as FYNNEI. Trimming took 7 bases from V and 5 from J, leaving 12 bases between them.